These 30 T cell receptor beta chains share one sample of origin, sequenced in a study of human T cells and chemical hapten exposure (dated by TCRdb to the early 2020s). Preparation of the library involved RACE. Sequencing was carried out with a NextSeq 500. TCRdb redid the processing of the public reads, applying fastp at Q25 and MiXCR, and retained in-frame beta chains. Each record represents a unique CDR3 protein, reported with the most common genes and DNA among its rows. The sample table holds tens of thousands of distinct CDR3 sequences, of which 7% to 10% were seen once. The ten largest make up roughly 13% of the sample. The sample's time point label, decoded: patch test 1, 2 weeks after DPC sensitization. The treatment or condition tag for this specimen amounts to: therapeutic diphenylcyclopropenone sensitization with weekly scalp DPC. Source: whole blood, taken in connection with sensitization to the hapten diphenylcyclopropenone (DPC). The source of these receptors is a woman in her thirties or forties with alopecia areata. Some clones in this sample may be carry-over from other donors' samples.

This clonotype was found many times. The chain is built from TRBV14 and TRBJ2-2, with a tentative D call TRBD1 (5 bases). Germline V gene lookup returns CDR1 SGHDN and CDR2 FVKESK. The CDR3 runs 14 residues. Trimming removed 1 base from V and 5 bases from J, with 8 bases in between. CDR3 nucleotide sequence: TGTGCCAGCAGCCAAGTCAGGGATACCGGGGAGCTGTTTTTT. This codes for CASSQVRDTGELFF. The full variable domain, rest sourced from reference TRBV14 and TRBJ2-2, is EAGVTQFPSHSVIEKGQTVTLRCDPISGHDNLYWYRRVMGKEIKFLLHFVKESKQDESGMPNNRFLAERTGGTYSTLKVQPAELEDSGVYFCASSQVRDTGELFFGEGSRLTVL.

The V call is TRBV27, the J call TRBJ1-2, with D hard to call. Germline V gives CDR1 MNHEY, CDR2 SMNVEV (reference sequence). V was pared by 3 bases and J by 3 bases, with 8 bases between. The CDR3 is made up of 13 amino acids. This chain's CDR3 is CASSFSNYYGYTF. CDR3 nucleotide sequence: TGTGCCAGCAGTTTTTCCAACTACTATGGCTACACCTTC.

On this clonotype itself: A read error may account for a junction end that differs from germline. Here the CDR3 reads CVWNLQGLDTIYF. The CDR3 DNA reads TGTGTCTGGAATCTCCAGGGGCTGGACACCATATATTTT. The rearrangement joins TRBV30 to TRBJ1-3; D is possibly TRBD1 (6 bases). Per the germline V gene, CDR1 is GTSNPN and CDR2 is SVGIG (reference sequence). This CDR3 spans 13 amino acids.

This clonotype was seen only a few times. The genes are TRBV29-1 and TRBJ2-1, with 9 positions matching TRBD2. Germline V CDR1 and CDR2: SQVTM, ANQGSEA. This CDR3 region has 18 residues. V lost 4 bases to trimming and J lost 9 bases; unmatched junction nucleotides: 22. The chain's CDR3 is CSVAPSHRAAGGQREQFF. The CDR3 DNA reads TGCAGCGTTGCCCCCAGCCACCGGGCCGCGGGGGGGCAGCGTGAGCAGTTCTTC.

This clonotype turned up a few times. The rearrangement uses TRBV25-1 and TRBJ2-7, with D perhaps being TRBD1 or TRBD2 (7 bases each). In germline, CDR1 is MGHDK, CDR2 SYGVNS. V dropped 8 bases and J dropped 2 bases, with 16 bases sitting between them. The CDR3 is 14 amino acids. DNA for the CDR3: TGTGCCAGCGGGGGGGGACAGCCGACCTACGAGCAGTACTTC. It is translated as CASGGGQPTYEQYF.

There are many counts of this clonotype. The chain joins TRBV4-3 to TRBJ2-2, with TRBD1 matching over 7 bases. The CDR3 covers 16 residues. J was trimmed by 4 bases and V by 4 bases; bases with no gene match: 9. Germline CDR1 LGHNA, CDR2 YSLEER. The CDR3 DNA reads TGCGCCAGCAGCCCCCAGGGGGAAAGTGGCACCGGGGAGCTGTTTTTT. Its translation: CASSPQGESGTGELFF.

The chain carries TRBV2 and TRBJ2-7; the D is unclear. CDR1 is SNHLY, CDR2 FYNNEI, per germline. Trimming cost V 5 bases and J 3 bases, with 14 bases left between them. CDR3 length: 14 amino acids. CDR3 in DNA: TGTGCCAGCAGTAAACCTAAACCATACTACGAGCAGTACTTC. Translation: CASSKPKPYYEQYF.

This chain uses TRBV4-3 with TRBJ1-2; 7 nucleotides align to TRBD1. V lost 4 bases to trimming and J lost 8 bases; unmatched junction nucleotides: 16. The CDR3 has 16 residues. Looked up from germline, CDR1 is LGHNA and CDR2 is YSLEER. The CDR3 DNA is TGCGCCAGCAGCCCCCTAGGACAGGCCCGACAGGGCGGCTACACCTTC. The encoded protein is CASSPLGQARQGGYTF.

In this sample, this clonotype turned up many times. This chain uses TRBV4-1 with TRBJ2-7; D unresolved. CDR1 and CDR2 from the germline V gene are MGHRA and YSYEKL. The CDR3 is made up of 13 amino acids. V was pared by 2 bases and J by 0 bases, with 5 bases between. CDR3 nucleotides: TGCGCCAGCAGCCAACTACCCTCCTACGAGCAGTACTTC. As protein: CASSQLPSYEQYF.

This clonotype showed up many times. The chain uses TRBV21-1 and TRBJ1-5; the table gives TRBD1 as D, unverified against the DNA. TRBV21-1 is described as a pseudogene. This CDR3 is built from 14 residues. This CDR3 is CASSNRGCNQPQHF. The DNA for the CDR3 is TGTGCCAGCAGCAACCGGGGGTGCAATCAGCCCCAGCATTTT.

This clonotype was counted ten times or more. This chain joins TRBV5-5 and TRBJ1-2; D remains unclear. Germline CDR1 is SGHKS and CDR2 is YYEKEE (reference sequence). This CDR3 has 15 amino acids. With 0 bases removed from V and 0 bases from J, the gap between germline ends came to 9 bases. CDR3 amino acids: CASSLVLSPNYGYTF. CDR3 in DNA: TGTGCCAGCAGCTTGGTTTTGTCCCCTAACTATGGCTACACCTTC.

This clonotype was observed a few times. This chain connects TRBV6-5 to TRBJ1-4; TRBD1 matches 7 bases. The germline CDR1 and CDR2 sequences are MNHEY and SVGAGI. Trimming at V came to 5 bases and at J to 6 bases, leaving 6 bases not matched to a gene. CDR3 length: 14 amino acids. The CDR3 DNA reads as TGTGCCAGCAGTCGCCGGGACAGTTATGAAAAACTGTTTTTT. Translation gives CASSRRDSYEKLFF.

CDR3 residues: CASSAIQEGTQPQHF. The DNA for the CDR3 is TGTGCCAGCAGTGCCATACAGGAGGGTACGCAGCCCCAGCATTTT. V gene TRBV28 combines with J gene TRBJ1-5; tentative D call: TRBD1 (5 bases). This CDR3 spans 15 amino acids. V lost 5 bases to trimming and J lost 7 bases, with 18 bases between them. Looked up from germline, CDR1 is MDHEN and CDR2 is SYDVKM.

This clonotype came up many times. This chain joins TRBV6-5 and TRBJ1-5, with no clear D. This CDR3 is built from 15 residues. Trimming pared 0 bases from V and 0 bases from J, leaving 6 bases between. Per the germline V gene, CDR1 is MNHEY and CDR2 is SVGAGI. CDR3: CASSYSRSSNQPQHF. As DNA, the CDR3 is TGTGCCAGCAGTTACTCGCGGAGTAGCAATCAGCCCCAGCATTTT.

This clonotype was seen repeatedly, ten times or more. The chain links TRBV29-1 to TRBJ2-2; a weak D match, TRBD1 (5 bases). CDR1 and CDR2 (germline): SQVTM, ANQGSEA. V gave up 7 bases and J gave up 4 bases, with 16 bases separating them. The length of the CDR3 is 14 residues. CDR3 protein: CSAVGQGGTGELFF. Written as DNA, the CDR3 is TGCAGCGCCGTAGGGCAGGGCGGCACCGGGGAGCTGTTTTTT.

This clonotype appeared many times. This sequence joins TRBV29-1 and TRBJ1-4, with D possibly being TRBD1 (5 bases). CDR1 SQVTM and CDR2 ANQGSEA come from the germline V gene. The CDR3 is made up of 14 amino acids. The ends were cut back, 5 bases at V and 0 bases at J, with 10 bases in the middle. CDR3 loop: CSVLVGPTNEKLFF. The CDR3, as DNA: TGCAGCGTTCTAGTGGGGCCAACTAATGAAAAACTGTTTTTT.

The chain joins TRBV14 to TRBJ1-6; 8 bases align to TRBD1. The CDR3 has 16 residues. Germline values: CDR1 SGHDN, CDR2 FVKESK. After removal of 3 bases from V and 7 bases from J, the junction contained 8 bases not matched to a gene. This CDR3 reads CASSHPAGGRNSPLHF. CDR3 DNA sequence: TGTGCCAGCAGCCATCCAGCAGGGGGCAGAAATTCACCCCTCCACTTT.

The chain couples TRBV5-4 to TRBJ1-6; tentative D call: TRBD1 (5 bases). The V end lost 2 bases, the J end lost 7 bases, and 16 bases lay between the germline ends. CDR3 size: 16 residues. Germline lookup yields CDR1 SGHNT and CDR2 YYREEE (reference sequence). The CDR3 is CASSLRTLKRNSPLHF. The CDR3 region has the DNA TGTGCCAGCAGCTTACGGACACTTAAACGGAATTCACCCCTCCACTTT.

CDR3 protein: CASTPGGNSNQPQHF. The CDR3 DNA sequence: TGTGCCAGCACTCCTGGGGGGAATAGCAATCAGCCCCAGCATTTT. V and J are TRBV6-5 and TRBJ1-5; maybe TRBD1 (5 bases). The germline V and J ends were trimmed by 7 bases and 0 bases, with 13 bases remaining between them. The CDR3 is 15 amino acids. Germline V gene lookup returns CDR1 MNHEY and CDR2 SVGAGI.

The rearrangement links TRBV20-1 to TRBJ1-6; 9 positions agree with TRBD1. The CDR3 runs 15 residues. Germline CDR1 is DFQATT and CDR2 is SNEGSKA (reference sequence). Losses at the gene ends were 2 bases for V and 6 bases for J; bases not matched to a gene: 5. The CDR3: CSARKDRGPNSPLHF. Here the CDR3 DNA reads TGCAGTGCTAGAAAGGACAGGGGACCTAATTCACCCCTCCACTTT.

This clonotype was observed a handful of times. The chain is built from TRBV15 and TRBJ2-7; the D gene is possibly TRBD2 (5 bases). CDR3 length equals 13 residues. V was clipped by 3 bases and J by 0 bases, with 6 bases between them. Germline V CDR1 and CDR2: LNHNV, YYDKDF (reference sequence). CDR3 protein: CATSSGDSYEQYF. CDR3 sequence (DNA): TGTGCCACCAGCAGCGGGGACTCCTACGAGCAGTACTTC.

There are a few counts of this clonotype. J is TRBJ1-6 and V is TRBV30; perhaps TRBD1 as D (5 bases). The CDR3 is made up of 16 amino acids. The V and J ends lost 1 base and 7 bases respectively, with 17 bases between them. Germline V CDR1 and CDR2: GTSNPN, SVGIG (reference sequence). The CDR3 DNA is TGTGCCTGGAGTGACGGGTCCGAATGGGGGAATTCACCCCTCCACTTT. Its translation is CAWSDGSEWGNSPLHF.

This clonotype was detected many times. The chain combines TRBV29-1 with TRBJ2-7; TRBD2 is a possible D gene (5 bases). CDR1 and CDR2 from the germline V gene are SQVTM and ANQGSEA. The CDR3 covers 12 residues. Trimming removed 8 bases from V and 2 bases from J, with 13 bases in between. CDR3 region: CSYGLFPYEQYF. Written as DNA, the CDR3 is TGCAGCTATGGACTTTTTCCCTACGAGCAGTACTTC.

The genes are TRBV18 and TRBJ2-7; D perhaps matches TRBD1 (6 bases). The CDR3 contains 14 residues. Germline V gene lookup returns CDR1 KGHSH and CDR2 LQKENI. V lost 3 bases to trimming and J lost 4 bases, with 13 bases between them. The CDR3 sequence is CASSPGHTSYEQYF. The CDR3 coding sequence is TGTGCCAGCTCACCGGGACATACTTCGTACGAGCAGTACTTC.

There are a few counts of this clonotype. V and J are TRBV20-1 and TRBJ1-2; D uncertain. V was clipped by 6 bases and J by 0 bases, with 17 bases between them. CDR1 DFQATT and CDR2 SNEGSKA come from the germline V gene (reference sequence). The CDR3 runs to 15 residues. CDR3 sequence: CSATKEAAANYGYTF. Here the CDR3 DNA reads TGCAGTGCCACTAAGGAGGCAGCAGCTAACTATGGCTACACCTTC.

The sample holds a few counts of this clonotype. Here the CDR3 DNA reads TGCAGCGTTGCCTCCTACAATGAGCAGTTCTTC. Its protein product is CSVASYNEQFF. The chain joins TRBV29-1 to TRBJ2-1; D is undetermined. V lost 4 bases to trimming and J lost 0 bases, with 1 base between them. This CDR3 has 11 residues. Germline CDR1 is SQVTM and CDR2 is ANQGSEA.

The sample holds a few counts of this clonotype. The chain uses TRBV28 and TRBJ2-1; 13 bases line up with TRBD2. With 5 bases clipped from V and 5 bases from J, the junction kept 6 bases outside the gene matches. This CDR3 comprises 16 residues. Germline CDR1 is MDHEN and CDR2 is SYDVKM. This chain's CDR3 is CASSPRLAGGDNEQFF. In nucleotides, the CDR3 is TGTGCCAGCAGTCCAAGACTAGCGGGGGGAGACAATGAGCAGTTCTTC.

This clonotype was seen at least ten times. The chain links TRBV20-1 to TRBJ2-2; possible D gene TRBD2, 7 bases. Germline V gene sequence: CDR1 DFQATT, CDR2 SNEGSKA (reference sequence). The CDR3 sequence is 15 residues long. The V end lost 0 bases, the J end lost 6 bases, and 14 bases lay between the germline ends. This chain's CDR3 is CSARDLGGHPGELFF. CDR3 DNA sequence: TGCAGTGCTAGAGATCTCGGGGGGCATCCCGGGGAGCTGTTTTTT.

This clonotype showed up many times. The chain carries TRBV2 and TRBJ2-3; 10 bases are shared with TRBD1. Germline lookup yields CDR1 SNHLY and CDR2 FYNNEI. V trimming: 3 bases; J trimming: 4 bases; junction bases outside the gene matches: 13. This CDR3 is built from 18 residues. This chain's CDR3 is CASSDDTGTGEWADTQYF. CDR3 sequence (DNA): TGTGCCAGCAGTGACGACACCGGGACAGGGGAATGGGCAGATACGCAGTATTTT.

As regards this clonotype: The junction departs from the called germline gene at one end, perhaps through a read error. The rearrangement uses TRBV12-3 or TRBV12-4 and TRBJ2-3, with TRBD2 as a possible D gene (6 bases). The CDR3 totals 14 residues. The CDR3 is CASSSPRGGDMQYF. In DNA form, the CDR3 reads TGTGCCAGCAGTTCCCCGCGCGGCGGGGATATGCAGTATTTT.